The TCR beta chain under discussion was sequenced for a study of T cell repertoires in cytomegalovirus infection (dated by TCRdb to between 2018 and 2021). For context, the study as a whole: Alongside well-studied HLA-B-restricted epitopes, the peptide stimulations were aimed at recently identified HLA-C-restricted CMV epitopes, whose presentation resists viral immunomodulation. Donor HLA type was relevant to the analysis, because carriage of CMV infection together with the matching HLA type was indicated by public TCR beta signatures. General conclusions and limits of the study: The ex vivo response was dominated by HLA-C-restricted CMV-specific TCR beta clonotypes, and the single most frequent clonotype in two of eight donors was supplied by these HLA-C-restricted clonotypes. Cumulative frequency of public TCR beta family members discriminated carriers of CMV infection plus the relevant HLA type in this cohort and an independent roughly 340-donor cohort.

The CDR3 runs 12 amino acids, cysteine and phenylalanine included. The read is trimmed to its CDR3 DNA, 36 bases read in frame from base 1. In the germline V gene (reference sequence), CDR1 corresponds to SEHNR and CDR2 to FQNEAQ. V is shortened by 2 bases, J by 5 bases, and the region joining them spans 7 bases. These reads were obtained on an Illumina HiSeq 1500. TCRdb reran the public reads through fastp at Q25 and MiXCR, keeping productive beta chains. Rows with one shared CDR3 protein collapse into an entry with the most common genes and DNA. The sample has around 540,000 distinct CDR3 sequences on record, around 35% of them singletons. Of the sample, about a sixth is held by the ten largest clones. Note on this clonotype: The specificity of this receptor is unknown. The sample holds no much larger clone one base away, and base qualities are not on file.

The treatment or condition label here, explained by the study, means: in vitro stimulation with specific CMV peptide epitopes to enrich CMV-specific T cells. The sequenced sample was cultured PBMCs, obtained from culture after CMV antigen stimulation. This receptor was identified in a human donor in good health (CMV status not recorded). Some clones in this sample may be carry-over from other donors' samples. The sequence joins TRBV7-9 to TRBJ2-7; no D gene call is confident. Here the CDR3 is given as CASSLHVDEQYF. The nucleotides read TGTGCCAGCAGCTTACACGTAGACGAGCAGTACTTC.